This T cell receptor beta chain appears in the sequencing data of a study of blood T cell repertoires in COVID-19. Germline CDR1 is LGHDT and CDR2 is YNNKEL (reference sequence). CDR3 length: 15 residues. Trimming took 2 bases from V and 4 from J, leaving 14 bases between them. Clones were sequenced by immunoSEQ multiplex PCR, and TCRdb holds only the in-frame ones, with some missing. Seen here are approximately 300,000 clones, 70% to 90% observed once, and the top ten hold approximately 5.4%. This TCR derives from a woman aged 25 to 39 who had recovered from COVID-19. Material for sequencing was PBMCs or T cells enriched from blood (not recorded which). The chain carries TRBV3-1 (or the pseudogene TRBV3-2) and TRBJ1-2; D remains ambiguous. The CDR3 bases are TGTGCCAGCAGCCAAAGAGTGGGCCGCCCCTATGGCTACACCTTC. Residues: CASSQRVGRPYGYTF.